Each of the 14 T cell receptor beta chains below was sequenced from the same sample in a study of T-cell memory formation after mild COVID-19. One entry per CDR3 protein results from TCRdb running MiXCR on the 5' RACE reads. The data show more than 450,000 distinct CDR3 sequences, approximately 19% seen once. Sequenced sample: PBMCs or a T cell subset sorted from them (not recorded which). The receptors were sampled from an adult woman who had mild COVID-19 (a few samples of this study predate the infection). Cell type and time point are not known.

This rearrangement joins TRBV5-5 to TRBJ2-7, with D uncertain. Trimming shortened V by 2 bases and J by 2 bases, and 11 bases separated the two germline ends. CDR1 is SGHKS and CDR2 is YYEKEE in the germline V gene (reference sequence). The CDR3 has 14 residues. The CDR3: CASSFFLGTYEQYF. The CDR3 region has the DNA TGTGCCAGCAGCTTTTTCCTAGGGACCTACGAGCAGTACTTC. Supplemented by reference TRBV5-5 and TRBJ2-7, the full variable domain reads DAGVTQSPTHLIKTRGQQVTLRCSPISGHKSVSWYQQVLGQGPQFIFQYYEKEERGRGNFPDRFSARQFPNYSSELNVNALLLGDSALYLCASSFFLGTYEQYFGPGTRLTVT.

This chain links TRBV4-2 with TRBJ2-3; 10 positions agree with TRBD2. Looked up from germline, CDR1 is LGHNA and CDR2 is YNFKEQ. CDR3 length equals 16 residues. J was trimmed by 6 bases and V by 4 bases; bases with no gene match: 10. The CDR3 is CASSLSGRPQLDTQYF. CDR3 bases: TGTGCCAGCAGCCTTAGCGGGAGGCCCCAATTGGATACGCAGTATTTT.

The chain couples TRBV24-1 to TRBJ2-1; TRBD1 aligns across 8 bases. Per the germline V gene, CDR1 is KGHDR and CDR2 is SFDVKD. This CDR3 is 15 amino acids long. The V gene end was trimmed by 3 bases and the J gene end by 6 bases; junction bases not matched to a gene: 6. Written as DNA, the CDR3 is TGTGCCACCAGTGATAACCGACAGGGGAGCAATGAGCAGTTCTTC. Its protein product is CATSDNRQGSNEQFF.

This clonotype occurred once. The chain couples TRBV4-1 to TRBJ1-5; 8 nucleotides line up with TRBD1. The CDR3 has 15 residues. Germline V CDR1 and CDR2: MGHRA, YSYEKL. V was clipped by 2 bases and J by 4 bases; unmatched bases: 4. In nucleotides, the CDR3 is TGCGCCAGCAGCCAATACCAGGGGGCTAATCAGCCCCAGCATTTT. Translated: CASSQYQGANQPQHF.

The J gene is TRBJ1-2, the V gene TRBV5-5; 7 bases align to TRBD1. Germline assignment: CDR1 SGHKS and CDR2 YYEKEE (reference sequence). V lost 0 bases to trimming and J lost 7 bases; unmatched junction nucleotides: 3. The CDR3 extends over 13 amino acids. The CDR3 here is CASSLEGAGGYTF. The CDR3 nucleotides are TGTGCCAGCAGCTTGGAGGGGGCAGGTGGCTACACCTTC.

The rearrangement joins TRBV29-1 to TRBJ1-2; D may be TRBD1 (6 bases). Germline loops: CDR1 SQVTM, CDR2 ANQGSEA. Trimming left V 6 bases short and J 3 bases short, with 11 bases between. The CDR3 spans 12 residues. CDR3 sequence: CSVPTGYYGYTF. CDR3 coding DNA: TGCAGCGTCCCCACAGGGTACTATGGCTACACCTTC.

This clonotype was picked up many times. The genes are TRBV5-4 and TRBJ1-1; the D gene is possibly TRBD1 (5 bases). CDR3 length: 16 amino acids. V was shortened by 3 bases and J by 0 bases, with 15 bases between the two germline ends. Germline V gene data show CDR1 as SGHNT and CDR2 as YYREEE (reference sequence). In DNA, the CDR3 is TGTGCCAGCAGCTGGGGGGGAAGGGGAATGAACACTGAAGCTTTCTTT. Residues: CASSWGGRGMNTEAFF.

This clonotype has only a few counts. V gene TRBV5-1 combines with J gene TRBJ2-3; D uncertain. Trimming pared 0 bases from V and 5 bases from J, leaving 16 bases between. Germline CDR1 reads SGHRS; CDR2 reads YFSETQ. The CDR3 sequence is 16 residues long. As DNA, the CDR3 is TGCGCCAGCAGCTTGGGAGGACCAACCAATATAGATACGCAGTATTTT. Amino acid sequence: CASSLGGPTNIDTQYF. The full variable domain, in which reference TRBV5-1 and TRBJ2-3 provide the parts outside the CDR3, is KAGVTQTPRYLIKTRGQQVTLSCSPISGHRSVSWYQQTPGQGLQFLFEYFSETQRNKGNFPGRFSGRQFSNSRSEMNVSTLELGDSALYLCASSLGGPTNIDTQYFGPGTRLTVL.

This clonotype appeared a few times. This chain joins TRBV7-9 and TRBJ2-3; D is uncertain. The CDR3 is made up of 15 amino acids. Germline CDR1 and CDR2: SEHNR and FQNEAQ (reference sequence). V was shortened by 5 bases and J by 4 bases, with 16 bases between the two germline ends. Here the CDR3 reads CASSPPLPTADTQYF. DNA for the CDR3: TGTGCCAGCAGCCCACCCCTCCCCACGGCAGATACGCAGTATTTT.

This clonotype was seen repeatedly, ten times or more. The V gene is TRBV20-1, the J gene TRBJ2-5, with 14 bases matching TRBD2. CDR3 length equals 19 residues. V was clipped by 2 bases and J by 0 bases; unmatched bases: 11. Germline V gene sequence: CDR1 DFQATT, CDR2 SNEGSKA (reference sequence). The CDR3 DNA follows: TGCAGTGCTAGATACGGGACTAGCGGGGGCCACTCGTACCAAGAGACCCAGTACTTC. Translated, it gives CSARYGTSGGHSYQETQYF.

This clonotype was detected many times. The chain is built from TRBV5-1 and TRBJ2-1; TRBD2 matches at 9 bases. Germline V gives CDR1 SGHRS, CDR2 YFSETQ. Germline trimming cut 0 bases from V and 7 bases from J; bases unmatched to any gene: 8. The CDR3 is 16 residues long. The CDR3 DNA is TGCGCCAGCAGCTTGGGGACTAGCGTTCGGAAGAATGAGCAGTTCTTC. It specifies CASSLGTSVRKNEQFF. Full variable domain (outside the CDR3, taken from reference TRBV5-1 and TRBJ2-1): KAGVTQTPRYLIKTRGQQVTLSCSPISGHRSVSWYQQTPGQGLQFLFEYFSETQRNKGNFPGRFSGRQFSNSRSEMNVSTLELGDSALYLCASSLGTSVRKNEQFFGPGTRLTVL.

This clonotype was seen more than once but under ten times. The rearrangement joins TRBV4-1 to TRBJ1-1; D remains unclear. The CDR3 has 15 amino acids. Per the germline V gene, CDR1 is MGHRA and CDR2 is YSYEKL. V was pared by 3 bases and J by 1 base, with 12 bases between. In nucleotides, the CDR3 is TGCGCCAGCAGCCAGCTTGGCTCTAAGAACACTGAAGCTTTCTTT. Translating gives CASSQLGSKNTEAFF.

This clonotype has just a few counts. The rearrangement uses TRBV6-2 or TRBV6-3 and TRBJ2-5; TRBD2 is a possible D gene (5 bases). The CDR3 is 17 amino acids. Germline V gene data show CDR1 as MNHEY and CDR2 as SVGEGT. The V end lost 2 bases, the J end lost 1 base, and 17 bases lay between the germline ends. This CDR3 reads CASSYRPIASVQETQYF. The CDR3 DNA follows: TGTGCCAGCAGTTACCGGCCAATAGCGTCAGTCCAAGAGACCCAGTACTTC.

The table lists this clonotype with a few counts. J is TRBJ1-5 and V is TRBV20-1, with 8 bases that match TRBD1. Germline V CDR1 and CDR2: DFQATT, SNEGSKA (reference sequence). With V trimmed by 4 bases and J by 4 bases, 3 bases remained unmatched. The CDR3 loop spans 13 amino acids. This chain's CDR3 is CSATGQGNQPQHF. In DNA, the CDR3 is TGCAGTGCTACCGGACAGGGTAATCAGCCCCAGCATTTT.